A single sample is the source of the 29 T cell receptor beta chains below, sequenced in a study of T cells in women clearing cervical HPV infection. The method was immunoSEQ multiplex PCR; TCRdb's version includes in-frame clones alone and lacks a portion of them. The sample includes some 37,000 clones. Sequenced sample: blood buffy coat. The receptors were sampled from a woman between 18 and 69 years old with a cervical HPV16 infection that either progressed to CIN3+ or cleared (not recorded which).

Notes on this clone: The read stops 3 residues short of the end of the CDR3; the missing end is completed from the germline J gene. The rearrangement links TRBV20-1 to TRBJ2-7; the D is unclear. The CDR3 contains 16 residues. The germline V gene has CDR1 DFQATT and CDR2 SNEGSKA (reference sequence). With 5 bases removed from V and 2 bases from J, the gap between germline ends came to 22 bases. This CDR3 reads CSAYQSSAGPTYEQYF. CDR3 bases read: TGCAGTGCTTACCAAAGCTCGGCTGGGCCTACCTACGAG.

Turning to this clone: The read ends 3 residues early relative to the CDR3; the germline J gene fills the gap. The chain recombines TRBV10-3 with TRBJ2-7, with 7 bases that match TRBD1. V lost 4 bases to trimming and J lost 5 bases; unmatched junction nucleotides: 5. The CDR3 runs to 13 residues. Per the germline V gene, CDR1 is ENHRY and CDR2 is SYGVKD. This CDR3 reads CAISVSQGDEQYF. The CDR3 bases that were read are TGTGCCATCAGTGTGTCGCAGGGGGACGAG.

Points on this clone: The missing CDR3 end, 3 residues past where the read stops, is filled in from the germline J gene. The genes are TRBV2 and TRBJ1-6; D uncertain. This CDR3 is 15 amino acids long. CDR1 is SNHLY and CDR2 is FYNNEI in the germline V gene. V was shortened by 5 bases and J by 5 bases, with 13 bases between the two germline ends. CDR3 DNA, as far as it was read: TGTGCCAGCAGTAGGAGGGTGTGGGATAATTCACCC. The encoded protein is CASSRRVWDNSP. The full CDR3 reads CASSRRVWDNSPLHF.

Worth noting for this clone: The sequenced fragment ends 3 residues before the CDR3 boundary, so the rest is inferred from the germline J gene. The chain is built from TRBV7-6 and TRBJ1-2; D gene ambiguous. The CDR3 covers 15 residues. Germline lookup yields CDR1 SGHVS and CDR2 FNYEAQ. The sequenced CDR3 bases are TGTGCCGCGCCCGGTTTCCCCACGCTTATTAGCGAC. Translation: CAAPGFPTLISD. In full, the CDR3 is CAAPGFPTLISDYTF. The full variable domain, with the rest looked up from reference TRBV7-6 and TRBJ1-2, is GAGVSQSPRYKVTKRGQDVALRCDPISGHVSLYWYRQALGQGPEFLTYFNYEAQQDKSGLPNDRFSAERPEGSISTLTIQRTEQRDSAMYRCAAPGFPTLISDYTFGSGTRLTVV.

For this clone: The sequenced fragment ends 3 residues before the CDR3 boundary, so the rest is inferred from the germline J gene. This chain joins TRBV19 and TRBJ2-7, with 10 bases aligning to TRBD1. CDR1 LNHDA and CDR2 SQIVND come from the germline V gene (reference sequence). This CDR3 contains 16 residues. V trimming: 4 bases; J trimming: 4 bases; junction bases outside the gene matches: 10. CDR3 DNA, as far as it was read: TGTGCCAGTAGTAGACCTCCGGGACAGGGGACGTACGAG. Protein: CASSRPPGQGTYE. The CDR3, in full, reads CASSRPPGQGTYEQYF. Together with reference TRBV19 and TRBJ2-7, the CDR3 gives the full variable domain: DGGITQSPKYLFRKEGQNVTLSCEQNLNHDAMYWYRQDPGQGLRLIYYSQIVNDFQKGDIAEGYSVSREKKESFPLTVTSAQKNPTAFYLCASSRPPGQGTYEQYFGPGTRLTVT.

In regard to this clone: The DNA ends 3 residues before the CDR3 does, and the rest of the CDR3 is filled in from the germline J gene. The gene calls are TRBV7-6 and TRBJ1-2; D gene uncertain. CDR3 length: 16 amino acids. From germline, CDR1 is SGHVS and CDR2 FNYEAQ. CDR3 DNA, as far as it was read: TGTGCCAGCAGCTTTGAAAGCGGGCGCACCTACAATGAC. It encodes CASSFESGRTYND. The full-length CDR3 reads as CASSFESGRTYNDYTF.

Points on this clone: The missing CDR3 end, 3 residues past where the read stops, is filled in from the germline J gene. V and J are TRBV30 and TRBJ2-3; TRBD2 aligns across 15 bases. CDR1 is GTSNPN and CDR2 is SVGIG in the germline V gene (reference sequence). V gave up 3 bases and J gave up 0 bases; unmatched junction bases: 4. There are 17 residues in the CDR3. The CDR3 loop is CAWSLGLAGGSTDTQYF. Partial CDR3 DNA: TGTGCCTGGAGCCTGGGACTAGCGGGGGGTAGCACAGATACG.

A remark on this clone: With the read ending 3 residues before the CDR3 end, the germline J gene is used to fill in that end. This chain links TRBV5-4 with TRBJ1-3; tentative D call: TRBD1 (5 bases). The CDR3 sequence is 16 residues long. Trimming left V 1 base short and J 1 base short, with 12 bases between. The germline gives CDR1 SGHNT, CDR2 YYREEE (reference sequence). This chain's CDR3 is CASSLRRTISGNTIYF. The part of the CDR3 DNA that was read is TGTGCCAGCAGCTTGCGAAGGACAATTTCTGGAAACACC.

For this clone: The read comes to an end 3 residues before the CDR3 does, leaving the germline J gene to fill in the end. The V gene is TRBV13, the J gene TRBJ2-3; D ambiguous. CDR3 length equals 13 residues. In germline, CDR1 is PRHDT, CDR2 FYEKMQ (reference sequence). V shed 7 bases and J shed 1 base, with 9 bases lying between them. CDR3 residues: CASTPRGTDTQYF. Incomplete CDR3 DNA: TGTGCCAGCACCCCACGGGGCACAGATACG.

Comment on this clone: Sequencing ends 3 residues short of the CDR3 end; the germline J gene provides the rest. The genes are TRBV19 and TRBJ2-3; 8 bases are shared with TRBD2. The CDR3 totals 15 residues. Germline assignment: CDR1 LNHDA and CDR2 SQIVND (reference sequence). J lost 5 bases, V lost 3 bases, and 7 bases had no gene match. The CDR3 loop is CASSIRGGRGDTQYF. CDR3 DNA, as far as it was read: TGTGCCAGTAGTATTCGGGGGGGCCGTGGAGATACG.

With regard to this clone: Read sequence stops 3 residues before the CDR3 end, and the germline J gene provides the missing end. The chain recombines TRBV13 with TRBJ1-6; 9 nucleotides align to TRBD1. Trimming cost V 5 bases and J 10 bases; bases outside gene matches: 12. Per germline, CDR1 PRHDT and CDR2 FYEKMQ (reference sequence). CDR3 length: 16 amino acids. CDR3 DNA, as far as it was read: TGTGCCAGCAGCGCCCGGACAGGGGTAGGGGAGTCACCC. It yields the protein CASSARTGVGESP. The entire CDR3 protein is CASSARTGVGESPLHF.

As concerns this clone: The CDR3 goes on 3 residues after the read ends, and that part is filled in from the germline J gene. This sequence joins TRBV10-3 and TRBJ1-1; D is undetermined. The CDR3 loop spans 14 amino acids. Germline CDR1 reads ENHRY; CDR2 reads SYGVKD. V was trimmed by 3 bases and J by 1 base, leaving 9 bases between them. Incomplete CDR3 DNA: TGTGCCATCAGTGACGGGGTCCGGAACACTGAA. Protein product: CAISDGVRNTE. The full CDR3 protein is CAISDGVRNTEAFF.

Concerning this clone itself: The read terminates 3 residues before the CDR3 end, so the remaining end is supplied by the germline J gene. The chain combines TRBV20-1 with TRBJ2-3; no clear D. The CDR3 totals 13 residues. V was shortened by 2 bases and J by 2 bases, with 8 bases between the two germline ends. Germline V gives CDR1 DFQATT, CDR2 SNEGSKA (reference sequence). The CDR3 region is CSARIVLTDTQYF. The sequenced part of the CDR3 DNA is TGCAGTGCTAGAATTGTTCTCACAGATACG.

For this clone: The CDR3 is cut off 3 residues early in the read; its end comes from the germline J gene. The rearrangement uses TRBV19 and TRBJ1-2; possibly TRBD1 for D (5 bases). The germline gives CDR1 LNHDA, CDR2 SQIVND (reference sequence). The CDR3 extends over 14 amino acids. The covered CDR3 bases are TGTGCCAGTAGTGCGGGGGGGAGCACAGATACC. It yields the protein CASSAGGSTDT. In full, the CDR3 reads CASSAGGSTDTYTF.

Remarks on this clone: Read coverage stops 3 residues before the CDR3 terminus; the germline J gene supplies the remainder. V gene TRBV18 combines with J gene TRBJ1-2; D is unresolved. The CDR3 is made up of 14 amino acids. Germline lookup yields CDR1 KGHSH and CDR2 LQKENI. The DNA read from the CDR3 is TGTGCCAGCTCAGAAACCACGGGTCGAGATACC. It specifies CASSETTGRDT. The entire CDR3 protein is CASSETTGRDTYTF.

CDR3 DNA, as far as it was read: TGTGCCAGCAGTGCCCTCCAGGGTGGAGGTACAGATACG. It yields the protein CASSALQGGGTDT. The CDR3 as a whole reads CASSALQGGGTDTQYF. The chain has TRBV6-1 and TRBJ2-3; D tentatively fits TRBD1 or TRBD2 (5 bases each). The DNA ends 3 residues before the CDR3 does, and the rest of the CDR3 is filled in from the germline J gene. The CDR3 is made up of 16 amino acids. V was cut by 4 bases and J by 3 bases, with 17 bases left in between. The germline V gene encodes CDR1 MNHNS and CDR2 SASEGT.

Concerning this clone: The junction departs from germline at one end; a sequencing error may be responsible. Sequencing ends 3 residues short of the CDR3 end; the germline J gene provides the rest. This specimen includes other DNA sequences encoding the same CDR3. The chain employs TRBV19 and TRBJ1-3; 8 bases align to TRBD1. Germline V gene data show CDR1 as LNHDA and CDR2 as SQIVND (reference sequence). The CDR3 totals 15 residues. The CDR3 bases that were read are TGTGCCAGTACCCCCGACAGGGGCAAAGGAAACACG. Residues: CASTPDRGKGNT. The CDR3 as a whole reads CASTPDRGKGNTIYF.

On this clone itself: The read halts 3 residues ahead of the CDR3 end, with the missing end drawn from the germline J gene. This rearrangement joins TRBV6-1 to TRBJ2-3; maybe TRBD1 (8 bases). CDR3 length equals 15 residues. Germline lookup yields CDR1 MNHNS and CDR2 SASEGT. The CDR3 loop is CASSEATGEGETQYF. Partial CDR3 DNA: TGTGCCAGCAGTGAAGCGACAGGGGAGGGGGAGACG.

Worth noting for this clone: The read gets to within 3 residues of the CDR3 end, and the germline J gene fills in the rest. V gene TRBV30 combines with J gene TRBJ2-1; 12 positions match TRBD2. The germline gives CDR1 GTSNPN, CDR2 SVGIG (reference sequence). V shed 1 base and J 9 bases; nucleotides not matched to a gene: 7. CDR3 size: 15 residues. The CDR3 here is CAWSEPLAGGREQFF. Partial CDR3 DNA: TGTGCCTGGAGTGAGCCACTAGCGGGGGGACGTGAG.

Of note for this clone: Read sequence stops 3 residues before the CDR3 end, and the germline J gene provides the missing end. The genes are TRBV19 and TRBJ2-3; 7 nucleotides line up with TRBD1. CDR1 is LNHDA and CDR2 is SQIVND in the germline V gene (reference sequence). This CDR3 has 15 residues. CDR3: CASSRGTQGNQPQYF. CDR3 DNA (partial): TGTGCCAGTAGCCGGGGCACACAGGGGAATCAGCCG.

As for this clone: The observed sequence ends 3 residues before the CDR3 terminus, with the missing tail filled in from the germline J gene. The chain links TRBV19 to TRBJ1-2; the D is unclear. CDR1 is LNHDA and CDR2 is SQIVND in the germline V gene (reference sequence). The germline V and J ends were trimmed by 2 bases and 1 base, with 5 bases remaining between them. This CDR3 region has 13 residues. The covered CDR3 bases are TGTGCCAGTAGTATAAAGGTTAACTATGGC. Protein: CASSIKVNYG. The entire CDR3 sequence reads CASSIKVNYGYTF.

Turning to this clone: The missing CDR3 end, 3 residues past where the read stops, is filled in from the germline J gene. V is TRBV20-1 and J is TRBJ1-5, with TRBD1 matching over 8 bases. The J segment lost 1 base and the V segment lost 4 bases, leaving 3 bases of the junction unmatched. Germline V CDR1 and CDR2: DFQATT, SNEGSKA (reference sequence). The CDR3 consists of 14 residues. The CDR3: CSATRGPSNQPQHF. The sequenced CDR3 bases are TGCAGTGCTACCAGGGGGCCAAGCAATCAGCCC.

Comments on this clone: The read comes to an end 3 residues before the CDR3 does, leaving the germline J gene to fill in the end. V gene TRBV20-1 combines with J gene TRBJ2-6, with D possibly TRBD2 on 6 matching bases. CDR1 is DFQATT and CDR2 is SNEGSKA in the germline V gene (reference sequence). The CDR3 loop spans 13 amino acids. V was cut by 5 bases and J by 5 bases, with 10 bases left in between. This chain's CDR3 is CSALDYRANVLTF. Partial CDR3 DNA: TGCAGTGCTTTGGACTATCGGGCCAACGTC.

In regard to this clone: The read terminates 3 residues ahead of where the CDR3 ends, so the germline J gene completes it. The V call is TRBV7-2, the J call TRBJ1-2, with 7 bases fitting TRBD1. Germline CDR1 SGHTA, CDR2 FQGNSA. The CDR3 contains 15 residues. The sequenced CDR3 bases are TGTGCCAGCAGCCTCAGGACAGGTAGCACAGATACC. Protein: CASSLRTGSTDT. The whole CDR3 protein is CASSLRTGSTDTYTF.

About this clone: The CDR3 goes on 3 residues after the read ends, and that part is filled in from the germline J gene. The rearrangement uses TRBV5-5 and TRBJ1-2; tentative D call: TRBD1 (5 bases). Germline CDR1 and CDR2: SGHKS and YYEKEE (reference sequence). This CDR3 is 15 amino acids long. CDR3 DNA, as far as it was read: TGTGCCAGCAGCTATAGCGGGGGGGACGCAGATACC. Translated: CASSYSGGDADT. The full CDR3 protein is CASSYSGGDADTYTF. The entire variable domain, with the rest obtained from reference TRBV5-5 and TRBJ1-2, is as follows: DAGVTQSPTHLIKTRGQQVTLRCSPISGHKSVSWYQQVLGQGPQFIFQYYEKEERGRGNFPDRFSARQFPNYSSELNVNALLLGDSALYLCASSYSGGDADTYTFGSGTRLTVV.

Worth noting for this clone: The missing CDR3 end, 3 residues past where the read stops, is filled in from the germline J gene. This chain uses TRBV11-2 with TRBJ2-5; D call uncertain. Germline-derived CDR1 and CDR2 are SGHAT and FQNNGV. V lost 5 bases and J 5 bases, leaving 12 bases between the germline ends. This CDR3 is built from 13 residues. CDR3 DNA, as far as it was read: TGTGCCAGCAGCGCCTCCCGTCGGGAGACC. It translates to CASSASRRET. The entire CDR3 protein is CASSASRRETQYF.

Details on this clone: Read data end 3 residues before the CDR3 end; the end is taken from the germline J gene. This chain connects TRBV20-1 to TRBJ1-2; the D gene is possibly TRBD1 (6 bases). Germline CDR1 reads DFQATT; CDR2 reads SNEGSKA (reference sequence). The CDR3 totals 15 residues. Trimming left V 2 bases short and J 0 bases short, with 13 bases between. CDR3 in amino acids: CSARPTTGPNYGYTF. The CDR3 DNA, read in part, is TGCAGTGCTAGACCAACGACAGGCCCTAACTATGGC.

As regards this clone: The read finishes 3 residues shy of the CDR3 end, and the germline J gene is used to complete it. V is TRBV4-2 and J is TRBJ2-7, with 14 nucleotides matching TRBD2. The CDR3 extends over 18 amino acids. The germline V gene encodes CDR1 LGHNA and CDR2 YNFKEQ. V shed 3 bases, J shed 5 bases, and the junction held 12 bases outside the gene matches. The CDR3: CASSQEWTSGGPLNEQYF. Incomplete CDR3 DNA: TGTGCCAGCAGCCAGGAATGGACTAGCGGGGGGCCCCTTAACGAG.

Worth noting for this clone: The CDR3 end is not reached by the read, which stops 3 residues before it; the germline J gene fills it in. This chain uses TRBV19 with TRBJ2-5; perhaps TRBD2 as D (7 bases). Germline assignment: CDR1 LNHDA and CDR2 SQIVND (reference sequence). CDR3 length equals 14 residues. Trimming stripped 5 bases from V and 4 bases from J, with 14 bases between. This CDR3 is CASSPTGGTETQYF. The covered CDR3 bases are TGTGCCAGTAGTCCGACGGGGGGCACAGAGACC.